Each of the 20 T cell receptor beta chains below was sequenced from the same sample in a study of cytomegalovirus exposure and HLA in healthy donors. The primer mix had 60 Vbeta and 13 Jbeta primers. The data were produced by immunoSEQ multiplex PCR, yet TCRdb's version contains in-frame clones alone and is incomplete. The data contain 200,000 or so clones, 80% to 90% of them seen just once; the ten biggest clones take up 2.9%. Sequencing was done on a sample of PBMCs. The source of these receptors is a man between 25 and 39 years old in good health and CMV-seronegative.

A few counts support this clone. The chain joins TRBV5-1 to TRBJ2-2, with 11 positions matching TRBD1. Trimming at V came to 4 bases and at J to 4 bases, leaving 3 bases not matched to a gene. In germline, CDR1 is SGHRS, CDR2 YFSETQ. This CDR3 comprises 15 residues. The chain's CDR3 is CASSVDRGRTGELFF. In nucleotides, the CDR3 is TGCGCCAGCAGCGTGGACAGGGGGCGCACCGGGGAGCTGTTTTTT.

Only a few counts were recorded for this clone. The rearrangement uses TRBV4-3 and TRBJ2-2, with 10 bases aligning to TRBD2. The CDR3 is 14 amino acids. In germline, CDR1 is LGHNA, CDR2 YSLEER. The ends lost 1 base at V and 10 bases at J; junction bases unmatched: 3. This chain's CDR3 is CASSQVLAGVELFF. The CDR3 DNA reads as TGCGCCAGCAGCCAAGTTCTAGCGGGGGTGGAGCTGTTTTTT.

The chain employs TRBV9 and TRBJ2-2; D gene unclear. The CDR3 sequence is 14 residues long. Germline CDR1 and CDR2: SGDLS and YYNGEE. Deletions cut 0 bases from V and 0 bases from J, with 3 bases between. The CDR3 nucleotides are TGTGCCAGCAGCGTAGCCGCGAACACCGGGGAGCTGTTTTTT. Its protein product is CASSVAANTGELFF. Combining the CDR3 with reference TRBV9 and TRBJ2-2 gives the whole variable domain DSGVTQTPKHLITATGQRVTLRCSPRSGDLSVYWYQQSLDQGLQFLIQYYNGEERAKGNILERFSAQQFPDLHSELNLSSLELGDSALYFCASSVAANTGELFFGEGSRLTVL.

The chain joins TRBV2 to TRBJ2-1; 8 bases fit TRBD1. V lost 4 bases and J lost 5; bases outside the gene matches: 13. The CDR3 extends over 17 amino acids. Germline V lookup: CDR1 SNHLY, CDR2 FYNNEI. The CDR3 spells CASSVPRTGRDNNEQFF. The CDR3 DNA reads TGTGCCAGCAGTGTCCCCAGGACAGGGCGGGACAACAATGAGCAGTTCTTC.

The V call is TRBV13, the J call TRBJ2-3; D gene unclear. With 2 bases removed from V and 5 bases from J, the gap between germline ends came to 11 bases. The germline CDR1 and CDR2 sequences are PRHDT and FYEKMQ (reference sequence). CDR3 length equals 14 residues. The CDR3: CASSLWLDGDTQYF. CDR3 nucleotides: TGTGCCAGCAGCTTATGGCTAGACGGAGATACGCAGTATTTT.

The chain uses TRBV5-1 and TRBJ2-1; 10 bases align to TRBD2. Germline CDR1 and CDR2: SGHRS and YFSETQ. Unmatched junction bases numbered 4, after V lost 4 bases and J lost 0 bases. The CDR3 has 16 amino acids. CDR3 sequence reads: CASSLSGGSSYNEQFF. The CDR3, as DNA: TGCGCCAGCAGCCTTAGCGGGGGGAGCTCCTACAATGAGCAGTTCTTC.

The table lists this clone with a count of one. The chain uses TRBV4-1 and TRBJ1-5; tentatively, D is TRBD1 (6 bases). V lost 2 bases to trimming and J lost 9 bases, with 17 bases between them. Germline V gene sequence: CDR1 MGHRA, CDR2 YSYEKL. This CDR3 contains 15 residues. This CDR3 reads CASSQLDSRFGPQHF. The CDR3, as DNA: TGCGCCAGCAGCCAACTGGACAGCCGTTTTGGGCCCCAGCATTTT.

In the case of this clone: The junction does not match germline at one end; this may be a read error. V and J are TRBV4-1 and TRBJ2-7; the match to TRBD1 covers 9 bases. The CDR3 has 12 residues. Germline CDR1 and CDR2: MGHRA and YSYEKL. The CDR3 DNA sequence: TGCGCCAGCAGCCAAGATACTGGGGACAGGGCCTTC. Translation: CASSQDTGDRAF.

This clone was seen a few times. V gene TRBV5-1 combines with J gene TRBJ2-7, with a possible D match to TRBD1 (5 bases). Looked up from germline, CDR1 is SGHRS and CDR2 is YFSETQ. Trimming removed 1 base from V and 3 bases from J, with 11 bases in between. The CDR3 has 14 amino acids. The DNA for the CDR3 is TGCGCCAGCAGCTTGCAGGGCCAGTACTACGAGCAGTACTTC. Translated: CASSLQGQYYEQYF.

V usage is TRBV28 and J usage is TRBJ2-5, with a weak D call TRBD2 (6 bases). CDR3 length: 14 amino acids. With 8 bases removed from V and 4 bases from J, the gap between germline ends came to 17 bases. CDR1 and CDR2 from the germline V gene are MDHEN and SYDVKM. The DNA of the CDR3 is TGTGCCAGCGGTTCGGGAGCCCGGGTAGAGACCCAGTACTTC. Protein sequence: CASGSGARVETQYF.

The chain uses TRBV7-8 and TRBJ1-1; a possible D gene is TRBD1 (5 bases). CDR1 and CDR2 (germline): SGHVS, FQNEAQ. The ends were cut back, 4 bases at V and 1 base at J, with 16 bases in the middle. There are 16 residues in the CDR3. CDR3 region: CASSSGLQGRNTEAFF. The CDR3 bases are TGTGCCAGCAGCTCAGGGCTCCAGGGTAGGAACACTGAAGCTTTCTTT. The complete variable domain, with remaining parts taken from reference TRBV7-8 and TRBJ1-1, reads GAGVSQSPRYKVAKRGQDVALRCDPISGHVSLFWYQQALGQGPEFLTYFQNEAQLDKSGLPSDRFFAERPEGSVSTLKIQRTQQEDSAVYLCASSSGLQGRNTEAFFGQGTRLTVV.

This chain joins TRBV28 and TRBJ2-7, with a tentative D call TRBD1 (5 bases). Germline V CDR1 and CDR2: MDHEN, SYDVKM. The CDR3 runs to 14 residues. The ends were cut back, 3 bases at V and 4 bases at J, with 13 bases in the middle. For the CDR3, the DNA is TGTGCCAGCAGTTTGGGGCTTAGGGATTACGAGCAGTACTTC. It encodes CASSLGLRDYEQYF.

The chain links TRBV4-2 to TRBJ2-3, with TRBD2 matching 8 bases. V shed 1 base, J shed 2 bases, and the junction held 8 bases outside the gene matches. The CDR3 totals 17 residues. CDR1 and CDR2 (germline): LGHNA, YNFKEQ. The CDR3 region has the DNA TGTGCCAGCAGCCAAGTCGTCGGGGGGGGATCCACAGATACGCAGTATTTT. Translated, it gives CASSQVVGGGSTDTQYF.

This chain connects TRBV5-4 to TRBJ2-7; 8 bases map to TRBD1. Germline V gene data show CDR1 as SGHNT and CDR2 as YYREEE (reference sequence). The CDR3 consists of 16 residues. Germline trimming cut 4 bases from V and 7 bases from J; bases unmatched to any gene: 16. The CDR3 protein is CASSLGGRDRQREQYF. CDR3 DNA: TGTGCCAGCAGCCTGGGCGGTCGGGACAGGCAACGTGAGCAGTACTTC.

The rearrangement uses TRBV7-9 and TRBJ2-1; possibly TRBD1 for D (6 bases). Germline V lookup: CDR1 SEHNR, CDR2 FQNEAQ (reference sequence). V dropped 3 bases and J dropped 6 bases, with 15 bases sitting between them. The CDR3 loop spans 15 amino acids. This chain's CDR3 is CASSFQGLGANEQFF. The CDR3 DNA is TGTGCCAGCAGCTTCCAAGGACTGGGGGCCAATGAGCAGTTCTTC.

This clone showed up just a few times. This chain uses TRBV6-6 with TRBJ2-7, with TRBD1 identical over 8 bases. The CDR3 extends over 14 amino acids. J was trimmed by 4 bases and V by 4 bases; bases with no gene match: 6. Germline V gene lookup returns CDR1 MNHNY and CDR2 SVGAGI (reference sequence). CDR3 residues: CASSSGRGRYEQYF. DNA for the CDR3: TGTGCCAGCAGTTCGGGCAGGGGGCGGTACGAGCAGTACTTC.

The chain links TRBV5-1 to TRBJ2-7, with D unclear. The CDR3 has 17 residues. Germline V gene lookup returns CDR1 SGHRS and CDR2 YFSETQ. Trimming cost V 1 base and J 0 bases, with 17 bases left between them. This CDR3 is CASSLPSSPLYSYEQYF. The CDR3 coding sequence is TGCGCCAGCAGCTTGCCTTCTAGTCCCCTATACTCCTACGAGCAGTACTTC.

The rearrangement joins TRBV5-1 to TRBJ2-5, with 11 bases fitting TRBD2. Unmatched junction bases numbered 9, after V lost 0 bases and J lost 5 bases. The germline gives CDR1 SGHRS, CDR2 YFSETQ. The CDR3 is 17 amino acids. The CDR3 DNA follows: TGCGCCAGCAGCTTGGCTAGCGGGGGGCCCCTCGGGGAGACCCAGTACTTC. It translates to CASSLASGGPLGETQYF.

The V gene is TRBV5-4, the J gene TRBJ1-4; 8 nucleotides line up with TRBD1. From germline, CDR1 is SGHNT and CDR2 YYREEE (reference sequence). Trimming cost V 3 bases and J 8 bases; bases outside gene matches: 9. CDR3 length equals 15 residues. Here the CDR3 reads CASSSRQGAGEKLFF. The CDR3 nucleotides read TGTGCCAGCAGCTCCCGTCAGGGGGCCGGGGAAAAACTGTTTTTT.

CDR3 sequence (DNA): TGCAGCGGAACCGGGACATATCAAGAGACCCAGTACTTC. Its protein product is CSGTGTYQETQYF. The chain uses TRBV29-1 and TRBJ2-5; D is possibly TRBD1 (6 bases). With 7 bases removed from V and 2 bases from J, the gap between germline ends came to 14 bases. Looked up from germline, CDR1 is SQVTM and CDR2 is ANQGSEA. The CDR3 covers 13 residues.